Below, 27 T cell receptor beta chains from the same sample are listed, as sequenced in a study of preoperative IRX-2 immunotherapy in early breast cancer. Libraries were prepared by immunoSEQ multiplex PCR; TCRdb keeps only in-frame clonotypes and omits some of them. The profile shows about 98,000 clones, 86% of them singletons. Treatment specified: preoperative locoregional IRX-2 cytokine immunotherapy. The specimen comprised tumor tissue, sampled after IRX-2 immunotherapy. Receptor source: a human donor with breast cancer.

This chain connects TRBV29-1 to TRBJ1-2; TRBD1 is a possible D gene (6 bases). V lost 4 bases and J 2 bases, leaving 14 bases between the germline ends. The CDR3 extends over 14 amino acids. CDR1 and CDR2 (germline): SQVTM, ANQGSEA. The CDR3 DNA is TGCAGCGTTGCGAAATTTCAGGGGAACTATGGCTACACCTTC. It is translated as CSVAKFQGNYGYTF.

The chain is built from TRBV7-4 and TRBJ1-1, with 10 bases aligning to TRBD1. Germline V gives CDR1 SGHVT, CDR2 SQSDAQ. This CDR3 contains 16 residues. The junction had 8 bases not matched to a gene; V was cut back by 5 bases and J by 2 bases. The CDR3 bases are TGTGCCAGCAGCCGTGGGACAGGGGAAGTCAACACTGAAGCTTTCTTT. The encoded protein is CASSRGTGEVNTEAFF.

The chain uses TRBV29-1 and TRBJ2-3; a possible D gene is TRBD1 (5 bases). The germline gives CDR1 SQVTM, CDR2 ANQGSEA. The CDR3 has 12 residues. The CDR3 here is CVVGRDTDTQYF. The CDR3 DNA reads as TGCGTGGTGGGCAGGGACACAGATACGCAGTATTTT.

The chain is built from TRBV6-8 and TRBJ1-1, with a tentative D call TRBD1 (5 bases). The CDR3 extends over 15 amino acids. Germline CDR1 and CDR2: MNHGY and SAAAGT. V shed 4 bases and J shed 0 bases, with 12 bases lying between them. CDR3 region: CASSSYGGMNTEAFF. CDR3 DNA: TGTGCCAGCAGTTCATATGGGGGGATGAACACTGAAGCTTTCTTT.

This sequence joins TRBV11-3 and TRBJ1-5; 11 bases agree with TRBD1. J lost 0 bases, V lost 1 base, and 5 bases had no gene match. Germline lookup yields CDR1 SGHNT and CDR2 YENEEA. The CDR3 consists of 18 residues. The CDR3 bases are TGTGCCAGCAGCTTAGGCCGGACAGGGGGCTTTAGCAATCAGCCCCAGCATTTT. As protein: CASSLGRTGGFSNQPQHF.

The CDR3 protein is CASSYSGTGERKAFF. CDR3 nucleotide sequence: TGTGCCAGCAGTTACTCCGGGACAGGGGAACGGAAAGCTTTCTTT. V gene TRBV6-8 combines with J gene TRBJ1-1; 10 bases align to TRBD1. The length of the CDR3 is 15 residues. Per germline, CDR1 MNHGY and CDR2 SAAAGT. V gave up 0 bases and J gave up 9 bases; unmatched junction bases: 7.

The chain uses TRBV6-8 and TRBJ2-7; D might be TRBD1 (6 bases). The CDR3 loop spans 15 amino acids. Germline assignment: CDR1 MNHGY and CDR2 SAAAGT. The ends were cut back, 6 bases at V and 6 bases at J, with 21 bases in the middle. This CDR3 is CASRGTRLRSVEQYF. Written as DNA, the CDR3 is TGTGCCAGCAGAGGGACAAGATTGCGTTCTGTCGAGCAGTACTTC.

In its sample, this clone was seen once. The gene calls are TRBV29-1 and TRBJ1-5; possibly TRBD1 for D (5 bases). The CDR3 totals 13 residues. Germline V CDR1 and CDR2: SQVTM, ANQGSEA. The ends were cut back, 2 bases at V and 1 base at J, with 6 bases in the middle. The CDR3 region has the DNA TGCAGCGTTGAATGGGGGAGCAATCAGCCCCAGCATTTT. Amino acids: CSVEWGSNQPQHF.

The V call is TRBV15, the J call TRBJ2-7, with D hard to call. The length of the CDR3 is 15 residues. Trimming cost V 0 bases and J 2 bases, with 11 bases left between them. Germline CDR1 is LNHNV and CDR2 is YYDKDF (reference sequence). CDR3 loop: CATSRDRNIPYEQYF. The DNA for the CDR3 is TGTGCCACCAGCAGAGATCGGAACATCCCCTACGAGCAGTACTTC.

The gene calls are TRBV22-1 and TRBJ2-5; the table calls TRBD1, which could not be checked here. TRBV22-1 is shown as a pseudogene. The CDR3 is 14 residues long. CDR3 DNA sequence: TGTGCCAGCAGTCGATTAAACAGGGGAGAGACCCAGTACTTC. Amino acid sequence: CASSRLNRGETQYF.

The V call is TRBV18, the J call TRBJ1-3, with D possibly TRBD1 on 5 matching bases. The CDR3 is made up of 14 amino acids. V was pared by 2 bases and J by 2 bases, with 7 bases between. CDR1 is KGHSH, CDR2 LQKENI, per germline. The CDR3 protein is CASSPGTAGNTIYF. CDR3 in DNA: TGTGCCAGCTCACCAGGGACGGCTGGAAACACCATATATTTT.

The J gene is TRBJ1-5, the V gene TRBV28, with a weak D call TRBD1 (6 bases). CDR1 MDHEN and CDR2 SYDVKM come from the germline V gene. V was cut by 8 bases and J by 3 bases, with 11 bases left in between. The CDR3 covers 13 residues. The CDR3 DNA reads as TGTGCCAGCCGAGGACAGTTCAATCAGCCCCAGCATTTT. Protein: CASRGQFNQPQHF. Combining the CDR3 with reference TRBV28 and TRBJ1-5 gives the whole variable domain DVKVTQSSRYLVKRTGEKVFLECVQDMDHENMFWYRQDPGLGLRLIYFSYDVKMKEKGDIPEGYSVSREKKERFSLILESASTNQTSMYLCASRGQFNQPQHFGDGTRLSIL.

This clone turned up a few times. The chain couples TRBV6-8 to TRBJ2-1; 11 bases match TRBD1. Trimming took 5 bases from V and 6 from J; bases not matched to a gene: 6. The CDR3 is 15 residues long. CDR1 MNHGY and CDR2 SAAAGT come from the germline V gene. The DNA for the CDR3 is TGTGCCAGCAGTGGACAGGGGGCAGGGCCCAATGAGCAGTTCTTC. This gives the protein CASSGQGAGPNEQFF.

This clone was counted once. V gene TRBV16 combines with J gene TRBJ2-7; tentatively, D is TRBD2 (6 bases). Deletions cut 4 bases from V and 6 bases from J, with 13 bases between. The CDR3 extends over 13 amino acids. Germline values: CDR1 KGHSY, CDR2 FQNENV. CDR3 protein: CASSPRGGSEQYF. The DNA for the CDR3 is TGTGCCAGCAGCCCACGCGGAGGGTCCGAGCAGTACTTC.

CDR3: CASSPENYGYTF. The DNA of the CDR3 is TGTGCCAGCAGCCCAGAGAACTATGGCTACACCTTC. The chain employs TRBV6-8 and TRBJ1-2; D uncertain. V lost 6 bases, J lost 2 bases, and 7 bases lay in between. CDR1 is MNHGY, CDR2 SAAAGT, per germline. CDR3 length: 12 amino acids.

The V and J genes are TRBV6-8 and TRBJ2-3; 11 bases match TRBD2. The CDR3 totals 15 residues. The germline CDR1 and CDR2 sequences are MNHGY and SAAAGT. V lost 2 bases to trimming and J lost 3 bases; unmatched junction nucleotides: 1. The CDR3 DNA sequence: TGTGCCAGCAGTTACGGGACTAGCGGAACAGATACGCAGTATTTT. As protein: CASSYGTSGTDTQYF.

The rearrangement joins TRBV11-3 to TRBJ2-1; 7 bases agree with TRBD1. The CDR3 totals 15 residues. The ends lost 5 bases at V and 2 bases at J; junction bases unmatched: 6. Germline V gene data show CDR1 as SGHNT and CDR2 as YENEEA. CDR3 residues: CASSGATGAYNEQFF. The DNA for the CDR3 is TGTGCCAGCAGCGGTGCTACAGGGGCCTACAATGAGCAGTTCTTC.

The chain employs TRBV30 and TRBJ2-5; TRBD2 matches 8 bases. V dropped 3 bases and J dropped 1; count of bases not matched to a gene: 7. The CDR3 has 15 amino acids. Germline assignment: CDR1 GTSNPN and CDR2 SVGIG (reference sequence). The CDR3 sequence is CAWRPGGGIQETQYF. CDR3 sequence (DNA): TGTGCCTGGAGACCCGGGGGGGGAATCCAAGAGACCCAGTACTTC.

Of note for this clone: One end of the junction fails to match germline, which may point to a read error. V and J are TRBV6-8 and TRBJ2-2; TRBD2 matches 7 bases. Germline lookup yields CDR1 MNHGY and CDR2 SAAAGT. The CDR3 length is 12 residues. CDR3 sequence (DNA): TGTGCCATCAGTGGGGGGGCCGGGGAGCTGTTTTTT. This gives the protein CAISGGAGELFF.

The chain links TRBV5-1 to TRBJ2-1, with 14 positions matching TRBD2. Looked up from germline, CDR1 is SGHRS and CDR2 is YFSETQ. The CDR3 is made up of 16 amino acids. With V trimmed by 4 bases and J by 9 bases, 9 bases remained unmatched. The CDR3 DNA sequence: TGCGCCAGCAGCCCCCTCGGGACTAGCGGGAGTGGTGAGCAGTTCTTC. It translates to CASSPLGTSGSGEQFF.

This clone appeared once. This chain joins TRBV30 and TRBJ2-7; D unclear. Germline values: CDR1 GTSNPN, CDR2 SVGIG (reference sequence). The V end lost 4 bases, the J end lost 2 bases, and 6 bases lay between the germline ends. This CDR3 region has 11 residues. Here the CDR3 reads CAWTQAYEQYF. The CDR3 DNA follows: TGTGCCTGGACCCAGGCCTACGAGCAGTACTTC.

V usage is TRBV23-1 and J usage is TRBJ2-2; 9 nucleotides agree with TRBD1. TRBV23-1 is reported as an ORF; its role is uncertain. CDR3 length equals 17 residues. The V and J ends lost 7 bases and 4 bases, in that order; junction bases with no gene match: 13. The CDR3 is CASTVSTGTGSTGELFF. CDR3 sequence (DNA): TGCGCCAGCACGGTTTCAACCGGGACAGGGAGCACCGGGGAGCTGTTTTTT.

The chain combines TRBV30 with TRBJ2-1; TRBD2 agrees at 12 bases. V gave up 5 bases and J gave up 9 bases; unmatched junction bases: 2. The V gene's germline CDR1 is GTSNPN and CDR2 SVGIG (reference sequence). The CDR3 loop spans 12 amino acids. Written as DNA, the CDR3 is TGTGCCTGGCGGACTAGCGGGGTTGAGCAGTTCTTC. It yields the protein CAWRTSGVEQFF.

The chain's CDR3 is CASSGLAGYTDTQYF. Here the CDR3 DNA reads TGTGCCAGCAGCGGACTAGCGGGCTACACAGATACGCAGTATTTT. The chain couples TRBV6-8 to TRBJ2-3, with 11 bases lining up with TRBD2. There are 15 residues in the CDR3. Unmatched junction bases numbered 4, after V lost 6 bases and J lost 2 bases. Germline V gene lookup returns CDR1 MNHGY and CDR2 SAAAGT.

The chain is built from TRBV19 and TRBJ2-1, with 7 nucleotides matching TRBD2. The length of the CDR3 is 14 residues. Germline-derived CDR1 and CDR2 are LNHDA and SQIVND (reference sequence). Germline trimming cut 7 bases from V and 5 bases from J; bases unmatched to any gene: 8. CDR3 residues: CASTQGAGNNEQFF. The CDR3 DNA reads as TGTGCCAGTACCCAAGGAGCGGGAAACAATGAGCAGTTCTTC.

This clone was observed a few times. V usage is TRBV18 and J usage is TRBJ1-5; maybe TRBD1 (5 bases). V was cut by 2 bases and J by 11 bases, with 13 bases left in between. Germline-derived CDR1 and CDR2 are KGHSH and LQKENI. This CDR3 is built from 13 residues. The CDR3 DNA follows: TGTGCCAGCTCACCATCAGGGACGGGTGCCCAGCATTTT. Its protein is CASSPSGTGAQHF.

This chain links TRBV23-1 with TRBJ1-1; D possibly corresponds to TRBD1 (5 bases). TRBV23-1 is identified as an open reading frame with a role that is uncertain. The CDR3 contains 14 residues. Trimming removed 10 bases at V and 4 bases at J, with 19 bases between. CDR3 sequence (DNA): TGCGCCATCCCCATGGGGGGACGGAGCACTGAAGCTTTCTTT. Translated, it gives CAIPMGGRSTEAFF.